The clone carrying this T cell receptor (beta chain) was counted between two and nine times. Its antigen is as yet unknown. This specimen comes from a study of beta chain features in type 1 diabetes. Study-level points and caveats: When VDJ junctions were examined, type 1 diabetes patients showed fewer insertions and more deletions. Within each of all four CD4+ subsets, Type 1 diabetes patients had TCRB CDR3s that were moderately but significantly shorter.

Expressed TCRB transcripts were sequenced because the entire RNA isolate underwent reverse transcription. Sequencing used immunoSEQ multiplex PCR; TCRdb keeps in-frame clones, though not all of them. Altogether about 650,000 clones are present, 9.5% to 15% being singletons, with the ten largest covering around 0.12%. Germline V gene data show CDR1 as SGHVS and CDR2 as FNYEAQ. Trimming left V 5 bases short and J 5 bases short, with 28 bases between. This CDR3 region has 18 residues. Every single donor gave one heparinised blood draw, and these averaged approximately 120 mL. Each of the CD4+ naive, central memory, regulatory and stem cell-like memory populations was sorted via CD45RO/CCR7/CD25/CD127/CD95/CD27. Over 95% purity was reached by all sorted populations.

This receptor was taken from a man aged 25 to 45 with type 1 diabetes. Sequencing was carried out using naive CD4+ T cells from blood. The chain recombines TRBV7-6 with TRBJ2-7, with D uncertain. As DNA, the CDR3 is TGTGCCAGCAGCCGGAACTTAGGGCTACTCGACCCACAAGACGAGCAGTACTTC. Amino acid sequence: CASSRNLGLLDPQDEQYF.